A selection of T cell receptor beta chains follows, all from one sample in a study of CXCR3-negative and CXCR3-positive naive CD8 T cells. From the 5' RACE reads, TCRdb lists one entry per CDR3 protein and no DNA. Its listing shows some 130,000 distinct CDR3 sequences. Sequencing input: naive CXCR3- CD8+ T cells from blood. These receptors were collected from a human donor in good health. Some clones in this sample may be carry-over from other donors' samples. CDR3s include the opening cysteine and the closing phenylalanine or tryptophan. Each record gives: CDR3 protein, V gene, J gene.

CDR3aa: CASSIKGQGANQPQHF
v_gene: TRBV19
j_gene: TRBJ1-5

CDR3aa: CASSETGIAYGYTF
v_gene: TRBV6-1
j_gene: TRBJ1-2

CDR3aa: CASSLVYYEQYF
v_gene: TRBV12-3/TRBV12-4
j_gene: TRBJ2-7

CDR3aa: CSAPLAAYGDYGYTF
v_gene: TRBV29-1
j_gene: TRBJ1-2

CDR3aa: CASSQGTTGRGRGYEQYF
v_gene: TRBV4-3
j_gene: TRBJ2-7

CDR3aa: CASSALAFGEQFF
v_gene: TRBV6-1
j_gene: TRBJ2-1

CDR3aa: CSTPVGNYNEQFF
v_gene: TRBV29-1
j_gene: TRBJ2-1

CDR3aa: CSVAGTSFYEQYF
v_gene: TRBV29-1
j_gene: TRBJ2-7

CDR3aa: CATSDLTGGEQPQHF
v_gene: TRBV24-1
j_gene: TRBJ1-5

CDR3aa: CASSQGQGDSPLHF
v_gene: TRBV4-1
j_gene: TRBJ1-6

CDR3aa: CASSEATPSIGYEQYF
v_gene: TRBV2
j_gene: TRBJ2-7

CDR3aa: CSVGGQGRFNEQFF
v_gene: TRBV29-1
j_gene: TRBJ2-1

CDR3aa: CSVDLFGSGGSYNEQFF
v_gene: TRBV29-1
j_gene: TRBJ2-1

CDR3aa: CASSLSRAWEQYF
v_gene: TRBV5-1
j_gene: TRBJ2-7

CDR3aa: CSVVWGGGIYNEQFF
v_gene: TRBV29-1
j_gene: TRBJ2-1

CDR3aa: CASSPPTGEVSNYGYTF
v_gene: TRBV3-1
j_gene: TRBJ1-2

CDR3aa: CASSLVSGPSSYNEQFF
v_gene: TRBV5-1
j_gene: TRBJ2-1

CDR3aa: CASSSYNASNQPQHF
v_gene: TRBV7-9
j_gene: TRBJ1-5

CDR3aa: CASSPSGGMADTQYF
v_gene: TRBV7-3
j_gene: TRBJ2-3

CDR3aa: CSARDGLNTEAFF
v_gene: TRBV20-1
j_gene: TRBJ1-1

CDR3aa: CASSDSPMGLAVNEQFF
v_gene: TRBV6-4
j_gene: TRBJ2-1

CDR3aa: CATSRDRVLANTGELFF
v_gene: TRBV15
j_gene: TRBJ2-2

CDR3aa: CSVEVSATGELFF
v_gene: TRBV29-1
j_gene: TRBJ2-2

CDR3aa: CASSYVGAGTDTQYF
v_gene: TRBV5-1
j_gene: TRBJ2-3

CDR3aa: CASSYSRQLYF
v_gene: TRBV6-2/TRBV6-3
j_gene: TRBJ2-4

CDR3aa: CASSDPGRAYNEQFF
v_gene: TRBV12-3/TRBV12-4
j_gene: TRBJ2-1

CDR3aa: CASSVGDYTREQYF
v_gene: TRBV9
j_gene: TRBJ2-7

CDR3aa: CASSPRGGPNTGELFF
v_gene: TRBV4-1
j_gene: TRBJ2-2

CDR3aa: CASSEEGICSYEQYF
v_gene: TRBV5-1
j_gene: TRBJ2-7

CDR3aa: CASSFENGAHTGELFF
v_gene: TRBV12-3/TRBV12-4
j_gene: TRBJ2-2

CDR3aa: CASSSHEVNTEAFF
v_gene: TRBV28
j_gene: TRBJ1-1

CDR3aa: CASRPKRGAYEQYF
v_gene: TRBV21-1
j_gene: TRBJ2-7

CDR3aa: CSARDRGQGLGEQYF
v_gene: TRBV20-1
j_gene: TRBJ2-7

CDR3aa: CSGEWTADNEQFF
v_gene: TRBV20-1
j_gene: TRBJ2-1

CDR3aa: CSVEDWVAGEGYNEQFF
v_gene: TRBV29-1
j_gene: TRBJ2-1

CDR3aa: CASSVPTEGYGYTF
v_gene: TRBV25-1
j_gene: TRBJ1-2

CDR3aa: CASSLEEQYEQYF
v_gene: TRBV5-1
j_gene: TRBJ2-7

CDR3aa: CASSLYPYEQFF
v_gene: TRBV7-9
j_gene: TRBJ2-1

CDR3aa: CASSLSGGAYEQYF
v_gene: TRBV7-9
j_gene: TRBJ2-7

CDR3aa: CATSRNSINTGELFF
v_gene: TRBV15
j_gene: TRBJ2-2

CDR3aa: CASRETSGFRDTQYF
v_gene: TRBV2
j_gene: TRBJ2-3